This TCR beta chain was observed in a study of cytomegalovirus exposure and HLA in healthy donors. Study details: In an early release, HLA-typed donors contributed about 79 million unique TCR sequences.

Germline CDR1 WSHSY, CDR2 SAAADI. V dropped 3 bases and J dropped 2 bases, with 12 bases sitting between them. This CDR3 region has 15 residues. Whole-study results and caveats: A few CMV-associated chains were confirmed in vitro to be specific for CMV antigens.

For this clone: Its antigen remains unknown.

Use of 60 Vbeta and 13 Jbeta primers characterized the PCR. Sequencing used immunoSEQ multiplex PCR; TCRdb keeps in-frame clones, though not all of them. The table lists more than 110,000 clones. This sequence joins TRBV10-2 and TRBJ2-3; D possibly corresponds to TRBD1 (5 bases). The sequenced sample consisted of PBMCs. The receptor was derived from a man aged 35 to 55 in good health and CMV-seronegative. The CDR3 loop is CASSELRTSTDTQYF. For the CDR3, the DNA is TGCGCCAGCAGTGAACTCAGGACATCCACAGATACGCAGTATTTT.